This TCR beta chain was documented in a study of cytomegalovirus exposure and HLA in healthy donors. The CDR3 loop spans 15 amino acids. J gave up 1 base and V 7 bases, and 9 bases lay outside the gene matches. Germline CDR1 and CDR2: SNHLY and FYNNEI. General observations from the study: Later analysis placed DRB1 highest and HLA-C lowest in TCR association rates, which differed by HLA locus.

With 60 Vbeta and 13 Jbeta primers, the PCR was carried out. The protocol was immunoSEQ multiplex PCR, while the TCRdb copy is restricted to in-frame clones and leaves out a portion. Of about 180,000 clones listed, around 75% were seen once; the top ten hold 2.9%. Concerning this clone itself: Its matching antigen is unknown.

The chain recombines TRBV2 with TRBJ2-5, with 7 bases that match TRBD1. The receptor comes from a male donor in good health and CMV-seronegative. The sequenced material came from PBMCs. The CDR3 nucleotides read TGTGCCAGCATAGATTCGGGACAGCCCCAAGAGACCCAGTACTTC. Translated: CASIDSGQPQETQYF. Drawing the rest from reference TRBV2 and TRBJ2-5, the complete variable domain is EPEVTQTPSHQVTQMGQEVILRCVPISNHLYFYWYRQILGQKVEFLVSFYNNEISEKSEIFDDQFSVERPDGSNFTLKIRSTKLEDSAMYFCASIDSGQPQETQYFGPGTRLLVL.